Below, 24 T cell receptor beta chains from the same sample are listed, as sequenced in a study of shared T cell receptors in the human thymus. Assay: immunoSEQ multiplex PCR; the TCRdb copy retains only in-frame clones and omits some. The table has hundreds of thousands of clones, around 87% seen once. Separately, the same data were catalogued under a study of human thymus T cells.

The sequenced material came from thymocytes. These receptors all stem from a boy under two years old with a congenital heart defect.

In DNA, the CDR3 is TGTGCCAGCTCACCACCGTTCCGGGTGGTCGATGAGCAGTTCTTC. Encoded protein: CASSPPFRVVDEQFF. The J gene is TRBJ2-1, the V gene TRBV18, with D unclear. The germline V gene encodes CDR1 KGHSH and CDR2 LQKENI. Trimming cost V 0 bases and J 8 bases, with 14 bases left between them. This CDR3 is built from 15 residues.

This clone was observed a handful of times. Here the CDR3 DNA reads TGTGCCAGCAGTGGGACAGGGGGCTACGAGCAGTACTTC. Protein sequence: CASSGTGGYEQYF. V usage is TRBV2 and J usage is TRBJ2-7; 10 bases are a match to TRBD1. The CDR3 has 13 residues. After removal of 4 bases from V and 3 bases from J, the junction contained 0 bases not matched to a gene. Germline V lookup: CDR1 SNHLY, CDR2 FYNNEI.

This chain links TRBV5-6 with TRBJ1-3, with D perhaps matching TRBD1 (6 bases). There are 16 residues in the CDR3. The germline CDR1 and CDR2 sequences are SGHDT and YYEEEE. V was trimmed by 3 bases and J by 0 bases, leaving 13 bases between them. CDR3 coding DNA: TGTGCCAGCAGCTACGGACAGCCAGTCTCTGGAAACACCATATATTTT. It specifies CASSYGQPVSGNTIYF.

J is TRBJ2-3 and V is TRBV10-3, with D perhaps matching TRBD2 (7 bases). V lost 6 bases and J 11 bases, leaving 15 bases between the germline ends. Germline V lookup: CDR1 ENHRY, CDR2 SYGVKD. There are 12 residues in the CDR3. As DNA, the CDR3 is TGTGCCATCAGGAGGGGGGACTATGGGCAGTATTTT. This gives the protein CAIRRGDYGQYF.

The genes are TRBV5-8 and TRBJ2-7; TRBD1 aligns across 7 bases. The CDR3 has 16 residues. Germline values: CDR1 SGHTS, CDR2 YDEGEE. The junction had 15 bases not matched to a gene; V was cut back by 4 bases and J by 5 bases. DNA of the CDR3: TGTGCCAGCAGCCCCTGGGACGGGACAGTGGGGGACGAGCAGTACTTC. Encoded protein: CASSPWDGTVGDEQYF.

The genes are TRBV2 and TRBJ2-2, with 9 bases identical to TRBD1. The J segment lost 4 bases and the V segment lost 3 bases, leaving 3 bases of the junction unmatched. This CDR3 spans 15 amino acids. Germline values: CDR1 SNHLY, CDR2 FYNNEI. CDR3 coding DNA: TGTGCCAGCAGTGAGGACAGGGGCCTCACCGGGGAGCTGTTTTTT. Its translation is CASSEDRGLTGELFF.

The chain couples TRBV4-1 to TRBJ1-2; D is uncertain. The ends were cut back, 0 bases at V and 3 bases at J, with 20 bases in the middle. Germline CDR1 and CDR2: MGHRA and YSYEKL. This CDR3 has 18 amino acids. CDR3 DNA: TGCGCCAGCAGCCAAGAAAGCCTAAGAAAGAGTGGTTACTATGGCTACACCTTC. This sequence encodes CASSQESLRKSGYYGYTF.

The CDR3 region is CASSLVYRSGNQPQHF. In DNA, the CDR3 is TGTGCCAGCAGCTTAGTATACAGGTCTGGCAATCAGCCCCAGCATTTT. The chain recombines TRBV7-2 with TRBJ1-5, with D perhaps TRBD1 (5 bases). The CDR3 spans 16 residues. Germline loops: CDR1 SGHTA, CDR2 FQGNSA. The germline V and J ends were trimmed by 1 base and 2 bases, with 12 bases remaining between them.

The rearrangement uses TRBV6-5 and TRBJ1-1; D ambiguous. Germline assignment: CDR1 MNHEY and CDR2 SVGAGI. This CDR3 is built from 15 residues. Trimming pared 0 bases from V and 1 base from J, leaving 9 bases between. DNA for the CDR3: TGTGCCAGCAGTTACTCGATTGGGAGGAACACTGAAGCTTTCTTT. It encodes CASSYSIGRNTEAFF.

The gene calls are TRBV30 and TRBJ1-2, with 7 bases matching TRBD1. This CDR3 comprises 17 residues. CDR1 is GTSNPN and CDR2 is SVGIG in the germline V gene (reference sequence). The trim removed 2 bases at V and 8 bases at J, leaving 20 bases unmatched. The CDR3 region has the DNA TGTGCCTGGAGTTCCCTGGCAGGGGGATTTCCCCAATGCGGCTACACCTTC. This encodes CAWSSLAGGFPQCGYTF.

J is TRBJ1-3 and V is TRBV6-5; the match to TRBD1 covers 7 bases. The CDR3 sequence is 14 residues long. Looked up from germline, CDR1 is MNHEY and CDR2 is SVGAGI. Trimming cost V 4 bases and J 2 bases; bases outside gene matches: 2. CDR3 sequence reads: CASSFDRAGNTIYF. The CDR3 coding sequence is TGTGCCAGCAGTTTCGACAGGGCTGGAAACACCATATATTTT.

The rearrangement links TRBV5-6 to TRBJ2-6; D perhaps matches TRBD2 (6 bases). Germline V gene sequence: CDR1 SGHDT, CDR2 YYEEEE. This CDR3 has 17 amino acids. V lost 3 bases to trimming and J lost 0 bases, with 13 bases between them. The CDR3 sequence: CASSSGLGHSGANVLTF. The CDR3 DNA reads TGTGCCAGCAGCTCGGGACTGGGCCACTCTGGGGCCAACGTCCTGACTTTC.

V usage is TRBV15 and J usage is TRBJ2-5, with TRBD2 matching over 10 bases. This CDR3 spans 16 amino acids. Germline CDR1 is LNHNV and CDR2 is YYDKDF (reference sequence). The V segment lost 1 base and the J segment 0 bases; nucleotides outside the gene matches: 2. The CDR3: CATSRATSGYQETQYF. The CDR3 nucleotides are TGTGCCACCAGCAGAGCGACTAGCGGGTACCAAGAGACCCAGTACTTC.

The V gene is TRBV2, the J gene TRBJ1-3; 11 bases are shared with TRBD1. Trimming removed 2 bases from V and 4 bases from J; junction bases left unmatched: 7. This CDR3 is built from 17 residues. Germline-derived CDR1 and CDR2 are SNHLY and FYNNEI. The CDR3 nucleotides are TGTGCCAGCAGTGAATTGGGGGACAGGGGGTACGGAAACACCATATATTTT. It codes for CASSELGDRGYGNTIYF.

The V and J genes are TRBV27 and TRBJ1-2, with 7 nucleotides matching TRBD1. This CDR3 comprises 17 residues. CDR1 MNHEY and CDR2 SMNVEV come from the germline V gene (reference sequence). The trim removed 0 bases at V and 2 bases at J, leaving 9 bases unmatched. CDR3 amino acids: CASSLSYGTALNYGYTF. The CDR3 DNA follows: TGTGCCAGCAGTTTATCGTACGGGACAGCCTTAAACTATGGCTACACCTTC.

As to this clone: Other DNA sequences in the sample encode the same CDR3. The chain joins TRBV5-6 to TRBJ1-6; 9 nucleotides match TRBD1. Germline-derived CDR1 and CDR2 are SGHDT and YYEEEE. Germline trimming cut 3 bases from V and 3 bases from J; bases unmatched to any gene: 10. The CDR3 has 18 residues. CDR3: CASSWDQEGQGYNSPLHF. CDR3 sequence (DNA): TGTGCCAGCAGCTGGGACCAGGAGGGACAGGGCTATAATTCACCCCTCCACTTT. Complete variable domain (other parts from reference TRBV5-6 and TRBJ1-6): DAGVTQSPTHLIKTRGQQVTLRCSPKSGHDTVSWYQQALGQGPQFIFQYYEEEERQRGNFPDRFSGHQFPNYSSELNVNALLLGDSALYLCASSWDQEGQGYNSPLHFGNGTRLTVT.

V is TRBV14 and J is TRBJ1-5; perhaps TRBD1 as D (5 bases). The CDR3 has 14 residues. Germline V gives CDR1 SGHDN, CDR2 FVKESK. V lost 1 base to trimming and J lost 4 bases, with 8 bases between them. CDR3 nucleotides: TGTGCCAGCAGCCAAGGGGGCCCGAATCAGCCCCAGCATTTT. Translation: CASSQGGPNQPQHF.

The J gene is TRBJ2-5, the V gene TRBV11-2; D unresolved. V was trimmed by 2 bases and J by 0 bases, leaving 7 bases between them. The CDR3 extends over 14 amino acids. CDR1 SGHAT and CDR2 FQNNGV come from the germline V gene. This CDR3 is CASSLRQDQETQYF. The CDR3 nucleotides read TGTGCCAGCAGCTTAAGGCAGGACCAAGAGACCCAGTACTTC.

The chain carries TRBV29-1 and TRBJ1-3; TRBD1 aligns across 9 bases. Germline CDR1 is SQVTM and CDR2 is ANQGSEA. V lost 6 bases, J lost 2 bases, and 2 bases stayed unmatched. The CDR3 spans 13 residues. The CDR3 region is CSVWTGAGNTIYF. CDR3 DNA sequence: TGCAGCGTCTGGACAGGGGCTGGAAACACCATATATTTT.

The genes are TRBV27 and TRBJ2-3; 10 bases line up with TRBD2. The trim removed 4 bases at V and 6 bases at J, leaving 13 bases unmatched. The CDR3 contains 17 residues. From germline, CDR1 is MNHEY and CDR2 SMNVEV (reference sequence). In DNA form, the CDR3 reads TGTGCCAGCAGTTCCTTGTCGAGCGGGGGGGCGTCTGATACGCAGTATTTT. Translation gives CASSSLSSGGASDTQYF.

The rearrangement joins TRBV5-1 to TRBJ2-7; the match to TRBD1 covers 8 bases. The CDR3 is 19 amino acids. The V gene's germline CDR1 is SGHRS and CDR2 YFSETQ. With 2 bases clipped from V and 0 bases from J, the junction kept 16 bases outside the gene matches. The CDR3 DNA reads TGCGCCAGCAGCTTAGTTCGGGCAGGGGGCCATCTCAGCTCCTACGAGCAGTACTTC. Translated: CASSLVRAGGHLSSYEQYF.

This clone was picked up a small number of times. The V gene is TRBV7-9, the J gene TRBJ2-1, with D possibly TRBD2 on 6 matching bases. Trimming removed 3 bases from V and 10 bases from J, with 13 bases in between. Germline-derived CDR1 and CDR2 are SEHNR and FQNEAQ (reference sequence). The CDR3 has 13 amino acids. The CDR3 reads CASSFPGGWEQFF. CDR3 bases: TGTGCCAGCAGCTTCCCCGGGGGTTGGGAGCAGTTCTTC.

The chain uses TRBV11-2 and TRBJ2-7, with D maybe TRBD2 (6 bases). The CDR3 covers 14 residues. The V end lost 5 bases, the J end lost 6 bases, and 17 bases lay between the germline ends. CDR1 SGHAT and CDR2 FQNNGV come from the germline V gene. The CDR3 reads CASSLGSGGVEQYF. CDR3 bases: TGTGCCAGCAGCCTCGGGTCCGGAGGGGTCGAGCAGTACTTC.

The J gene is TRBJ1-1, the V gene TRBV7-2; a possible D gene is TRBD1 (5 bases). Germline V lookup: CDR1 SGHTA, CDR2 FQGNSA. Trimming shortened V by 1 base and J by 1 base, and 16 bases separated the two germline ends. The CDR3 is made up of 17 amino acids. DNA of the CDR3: TGTGCCAGCAGCTTAGGCGTTGTGAAGGGGCCGAACACTGAAGCTTTCTTT. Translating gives CASSLGVVKGPNTEAFF.